This paragraph covers one T cell receptor (beta chain) sequence. The antigen it recognizes is unknown. No base-level quality is on record; no much larger clone is a single base apart. The data belong to a study of blood T cell repertoires in COVID-19 (dated by TCRdb to the early 2020s). Broadly, across the study: Samples from collaborators originated in the United States, Italy and Spain and spanned both the acute and convalescent phases of COVID-19. The material from the prospective study consisted of cDNA or gDNA derived from T cells, B-cell-depleted T cells, or PBMCs. Deeply sampled blood TCRbeta repertoires from subjects exposed to, actively infected with, or recovered from COVID-19 were included in the dataset. The repertoires were released in a freely available public database meant as a resource for research on the immune response to SARS-CoV-2. The samples were drawn from the first 160 participants of the ongoing ImmuneRACE study and from some 1,300 subjects provided by 6 global collaborators. Nearly every sample came with metadata listing a de-identified subject ID, COVID-19 status, age in years and sex. Where available, HLA class I and class II types were taken from metadata supplied by the sample provider and were not determined by assay-based typing. The paper's findings and limits, for the study overall: The amount of clinical and demographic metadata varied by source and participant and was provided uncurated.

CDR1 and CDR2, per the germline V gene (reference sequence), are LGHDT and YNNKEL. At the junction V is shortened by 4 bases and J by 4 bases, with 13 bases in between. The CDR3 runs 14 amino acids, cysteine and phenylalanine included. The CDR3 DNA has 42 bases and is translated from base 1. TCRbeta CDR3 regions were amplified from genomic DNA by means of the immunoSEQ Assay, a bias-controlled multiplex PCR. The study's own analysis went as follows. The number of nucleated cells in each sample was estimated from the amplification of reference gene primers within the assay. Sequence reads were collapsed and filtered to measure the absolute abundance of every unique TCRbeta CDR3 rearrangement. Productive Simpson clonality was computed per sample as the square root of Simpson's diversity index over productive rearrangements. TCRdb limited this immuneACCESS table to in-frame rearrangements with V and J called. A share of clones is missing; checked studies link under half to unresolved V genes, and the rest is unexplained. V, J and clone size are those of that table, while D and trimming were read from the DNA. The sample data list fewer than 300,000 clones, and approximately 93% of these were observed just once. The ten largest make up 2.2% of the sample.

One collaborating source in Seattle enrolled patients during active infection and followed them longitudinally through the course of disease. Collaborating institutions collected whole blood in K2EDTA tubes following their own protocols. For TCRbeta analysis, collaborators shipped samples as frozen whole blood, isolated PBMCs, or DNA extracted from either of those sample types. The chain couples TRBV3-1 (or the pseudogene TRBV3-2) to TRBJ1-1; a tentative D match to TRBD1 spans 5 bases. Sequenced sample: peripheral blood. The receptor's source is a woman under 40 with COVID-19, enrolled during active disease. The CDR3 here reads CASSRGGVVTEAFF. The DNA reads as follows: TGTGCCAGCAGCCGTGGAGGGGTCGTCACTGAAGCTTTCTTT.